This T cell receptor beta chain was recorded in a study of shared clonotypes between healthy human individuals. On the study more broadly: Each donor's CD8 memory used one plate, CD8 naive two, each CD4 subset three. Notes on the study in general: Sequencing of the sorted subsets was shown by rarefaction to be incomplete despite large depth. Clonotype sharing levels among donors were expected to vary with sequencing depth.

V lost 5 bases to trimming and J lost 10 bases; unmatched junction nucleotides: 11. Per germline, CDR1 MDHEN and CDR2 SYDVKM. CDR3 length: 14 residues. This clone has just one count. Its specificity is unknown. The data were produced by immunoSEQ multiplex PCR, yet TCRdb's version contains in-frame clones alone and is incomplete. The sample has about 1 million clones; roughly 70% are singletons. All donors were Caucasian adults living in Nashville, Tennessee. The chain uses TRBV28 and TRBJ2-4; 7 positions match TRBD1. Sequencing was carried out using memory CD4+ T cells sorted from blood. Subset described: CD45RA-negative fraction. This TCR derives from a man between 18 and 29 years old in good health. The CDR3: CASSQGTVTRIQYF. The CDR3 DNA reads as TGTGCCAGCAGTCAAGGGACAGTCACGAGGATTCAGTACTTC. The entire variable domain, with the rest obtained from reference TRBV28 and TRBJ2-4, is as follows: DVKVTQSSRYLVKRTGEKVFLECVQDMDHENMFWYRQDPGLGLRLIYFSYDVKMKEKGDIPEGYSVSREKKERFSLILESASTNQTSMYLCASSQGTVTRIQYFGAGTRLSVL.